This TCR beta chain was sequenced during a study of post-analysis software for immune sequencing data. Looking at the study overall: The disease courses spanned relapsing-remitting, secondary progressive and progressive-relapsing forms of multiple sclerosis. Broader study findings: Roughly 5 TRBV segments, TRBV5-6, TRBV5-1 and TRBV20-1 among them, were found more frequent in patients than controls. With F measure, samples from one preparation batch clustered together strongly.

In this sample, this clonotype turned up once. Its matching antigen is unknown. Carried by the TCR beta cDNA libraries were unique molecular identifiers. Input populations of 1 to 10 million T cells gave rise to approximately 480,000 cDNA molecules. TCRdb re-derived calls from the PCR reads in MiXCR, one entry per CDR3 protein. The repertoire holds approximately 730,000 distinct CDR3 sequences, with 46% as singletons. Unmatched junction bases numbered 5, after V lost 1 base and J lost 5 bases. The germline gives CDR1 MGHRA, CDR2 YSYEKL. CDR3 length: 15 amino acids. The chain uses TRBV4-1 and TRBJ2-1; 7 bases map to TRBD1. The sample was blood. The TCR comes from a girl aged 5-17 years with multiple sclerosis. The CDR3, as DNA: TGCGCCAGCAGCCAAGGTCCCGGGACAGACAATGAGCAGTTCTTC. Amino acids: CASSQGPGTDNEQFF.